The 26 T cell receptor beta chains reported below all come from one sample, sequenced in a study of identifying expanded T cells in peripheral blood. Clones were read by immunoSEQ multiplex PCR, and TCRdb kept only the in-frame ones, dropping some. The sample contains about 82,000 clones, around nine tenths of which appear only once. The sample comprised blood. The receptors here all came from a person aged 18 to 70 in good health.

The chain recombines TRBV2 with TRBJ2-7; D could derive from TRBD1 or TRBD2 (5 bases each). The CDR3 loop spans 14 amino acids. V lost 7 bases and J lost 4, with 17 bases in between. From germline, CDR1 is SNHLY and CDR2 FYNNEI. In nucleotides, the CDR3 is TGTGCCAGCAACCCGAGGGGTGTTTCGTACGAGCAGTACTTC. Translation: CASNPRGVSYEQYF. The full variable domain, its missing parts supplied by reference TRBV2 and TRBJ2-7, is EPEVTQTPSHQVTQMGQEVILRCVPISNHLYFYWYRQILGQKVEFLVSFYNNEISEKSEIFDDQFSVERPDGSNFTLKIRSTKLEDSAMYFCASNPRGVSYEQYFGPGTRLTVT.

The chain is built from TRBV19 and TRBJ2-5, with D possibly matching TRBD2 (6 bases). Trimming removed 8 bases from V and 4 bases from J, with 8 bases in between. From germline, CDR1 is LNHDA and CDR2 SQIVND (reference sequence). The CDR3 is made up of 11 amino acids. The CDR3 reads CASSEGETQYF. CDR3 DNA: TGTGCCAGTTCGGAGGGAGAGACCCAGTACTTC.

This clone was detected only a few times. This rearrangement joins TRBV5-1 to TRBJ1-6; a weak D match, TRBD1 (5 bases). CDR1 and CDR2 from the germline V gene are SGHRS and YFSETQ. The CDR3 extends over 15 amino acids. V gave up 0 bases and J gave up 10 bases, with 14 bases separating them. This chain's CDR3 is CASSLVGSGQSPLHF. The CDR3 DNA sequence: TGCGCCAGCAGCTTGGTGGGGTCAGGGCAGTCACCCCTCCACTTT.

This clone occurred a few times. The gene calls are TRBV30 and TRBJ1-5, with D perhaps matching TRBD1 (5 bases). V was clipped by 1 base and J by 9 bases, with 16 bases between them. The CDR3 consists of 14 residues. Germline V gene lookup returns CDR1 GTSNPN and CDR2 SVGIG (reference sequence). CDR3 in amino acids: CAWSEGPILPPQHF. CDR3 sequence (DNA): TGTGCCTGGAGTGAGGGACCCATCCTGCCGCCCCAGCATTTT.

This clone showed up just once. The rearrangement uses TRBV7-9 and TRBJ1-2, with 12 bases aligning to TRBD1. The CDR3 contains 16 residues. V shed 4 bases and J 4 bases; nucleotides not matched to a gene: 7. Germline loops: CDR1 SEHNR, CDR2 FQNEAQ (reference sequence). The CDR3 sequence is CASSSKGQGAGYGYTF. In nucleotides, the CDR3 is TGTGCCAGCAGCTCGAAGGGACAGGGGGCCGGCTATGGCTACACCTTC.

V gene TRBV19 combines with J gene TRBJ1-1; 8 nucleotides align to TRBD1. Germline V gene sequence: CDR1 LNHDA, CDR2 SQIVND (reference sequence). The junction had 3 bases not matched to a gene; V was cut back by 9 bases and J by 0 bases. The CDR3 is 13 residues long. CDR3 loop: CASRDRLNTEAFF. CDR3 nucleotides: TGTGCCAGCAGGGACAGGTTGAACACTGAAGCTTTCTTT.

The chain joins TRBV6-5 to TRBJ2-3; no clear D gene. Trimming pared 3 bases from V and 1 base from J, leaving 5 bases between. CDR1 is MNHEY, CDR2 SVGAGI, per germline. The CDR3 spans 13 residues. CDR3 protein: CASSYGGTDTQYF. The CDR3 DNA reads TGTGCCAGCAGTTATGGGGGCACAGATACGCAGTATTTT.

This chain uses TRBV7-2 with TRBJ2-4; 7 bases match TRBD1. Germline assignment: CDR1 SGHTA and CDR2 FQGNSA. The V gene end was trimmed by 5 bases and the J gene end by 5 bases; junction bases not matched to a gene: 6. The CDR3 runs to 14 residues. Here the CDR3 DNA reads TGTGCCAGCAGCGGGGCGAGGGGGCAAAACATTCAGTACTTC. It codes for CASSGARGQNIQYF.

The rearrangement links TRBV5-5 to TRBJ2-7, with unresolved D. Per the germline V gene, CDR1 is SGHKS and CDR2 is YYEKEE (reference sequence). CDR3 length equals 11 residues. Deletions cut 1 base from V and 2 bases from J, with 1 base between. CDR3 DNA sequence: TGTGCCAGCAGCTTGACCTACGAGCAGTACTTC. This gives the protein CASSLTYEQYF.

The V and J genes are TRBV4-3 and TRBJ1-1; maybe TRBD1 (6 bases). V was trimmed by 3 bases and J by 5 bases, leaving 13 bases between them. Germline V CDR1 and CDR2: LGHNA, YSLEER. CDR3 size: 14 residues. The CDR3 region has the DNA TGCGCCAGCAGCCAGGGGGCCCCAGGAACTGAAGCTTTCTTT. Protein product: CASSQGAPGTEAFF.

V gene TRBV4-1 combines with J gene TRBJ2-7; D gene unclear. This CDR3 region has 14 residues. Trimming pared 1 base from V and 0 bases from J, leaving 7 bases between. Germline loops: CDR1 MGHRA, CDR2 YSYEKL. Here the CDR3 reads CASSQATFSYEQYF. CDR3 DNA: TGCGCCAGCAGCCAAGCGACATTCTCCTACGAGCAGTACTTC.

This chain connects TRBV30 to TRBJ2-3; 7 bases match TRBD1. The V gene's germline CDR1 is GTSNPN and CDR2 SVGIG (reference sequence). Losses at the gene ends were 2 bases for V and 3 bases for J; bases not matched to a gene: 5. The CDR3 length is 14 residues. The CDR3 spells CAWSTGTATDTQYF. The CDR3 nucleotides are TGTGCCTGGAGTACAGGGACAGCAACAGATACGCAGTATTTT.

This chain connects TRBV7-9 to TRBJ2-4, with 9 bases fitting TRBD1. The CDR3 covers 16 residues. Per the germline V gene, CDR1 is SEHNR and CDR2 is FQNEAQ (reference sequence). Trimming removed 1 base from V and 2 bases from J; junction bases left unmatched: 3. The CDR3 nucleotides read TGTGCCAGCAGCTTAGGGGGGACAGGGCCCAAAAACATTCAGTACTTC. It translates to CASSLGGTGPKNIQYF.

This sequence joins TRBV15 and TRBJ2-1; TRBD2 matches 7 bases. The germline gives CDR1 LNHNV, CDR2 YYDKDF (reference sequence). The CDR3 runs 16 residues. The junction had 9 bases not matched to a gene; V was cut back by 1 base and J by 6 bases. The DNA for the CDR3 is TGTGCCACCAGCAGAGTGGCGGGAGACTTAGTCAATGAGCAGTTCTTC. This encodes CATSRVAGDLVNEQFF.

V and J are TRBV7-3 and TRBJ1-1; weak D call: TRBD1 (5 bases). Trimming removed 2 bases from V and 3 bases from J, with 7 bases in between. This CDR3 has 13 residues. Germline loops: CDR1 SGHTA, CDR2 FQGTGA. The CDR3 DNA follows: TGTGCCAGCAGCTTACTGGGGGACACTGAAGCTTTCTTT. It yields the protein CASSLLGDTEAFF.

The J gene is TRBJ1-4, the V gene TRBV5-4; D not resolved. Deletions cut 0 bases from V and 6 bases from J, with 15 bases between. This CDR3 has 16 residues. Germline V gene data show CDR1 as SGHNT and CDR2 as YYREEE (reference sequence). The CDR3 DNA reads as TGTGCCAGCAGCTTGGGGGCGTCTCCTGCTGATGAAAAACTGTTTTTT. This gives the protein CASSLGASPADEKLFF.

The genes are TRBV5-6 and TRBJ1-2; 7 positions agree with TRBD1. Germline V gene sequence: CDR1 SGHDT, CDR2 YYEEEE. V was pared by 4 bases and J by 1 base, with 7 bases of the junction left unmatched. This CDR3 is 15 amino acids long. The CDR3 loop is CASSLPGGDNYGYTF. In DNA form, the CDR3 reads TGTGCCAGCAGCCTCCCAGGGGGAGATAACTATGGCTACACCTTC. Full variable domain (missing parts from reference TRBV5-6 and TRBJ1-2): DAGVTQSPTHLIKTRGQQVTLRCSPKSGHDTVSWYQQALGQGPQFIFQYYEEEERQRGNFPDRFSGHQFPNYSSELNVNALLLGDSALYLCASSLPGGDNYGYTFGSGTRLTVV.

CDR3 region: CASSLMGRAENTEAFF. The CDR3 region has the DNA TGTGCCAGCAGCTTAATGGGGAGAGCCGAGAACACTGAAGCTTTCTTT. The V call is TRBV7-3, the J call TRBJ1-1, with D unresolved. The CDR3 contains 16 residues. Trimming removed 1 base from V and 1 base from J, with 13 bases in between. Germline V gene sequence: CDR1 SGHTA, CDR2 FQGTGA.

The chain recombines TRBV5-1 with TRBJ1-6; 12 bases map to TRBD1. Per germline, CDR1 SGHRS and CDR2 YFSETQ. The trim removed 0 bases at V and 10 bases at J, leaving 2 bases unmatched. The CDR3 has 15 amino acids. CDR3 nucleotide sequence: TGCGCCAGCAGCTTGGGGGACAGGGGGCGGTCACCCCTCCACTTT. Protein product: CASSLGDRGRSPLHF.

The V call is TRBV27, the J call TRBJ1-1, with a possible D match to TRBD1 (5 bases). Per the germline V gene, CDR1 is MNHEY and CDR2 is SMNVEV (reference sequence). Trimming shortened V by 4 bases and J by 7 bases, and 13 bases separated the two germline ends. There are 13 residues in the CDR3. The CDR3 protein is CASSSLRDGEAFF. CDR3 bases: TGTGCCAGCAGTTCATTACGGGACGGTGAAGCTTTCTTT.

The V call is TRBV6-6, the J call TRBJ1-2; TRBD1 matches at 7 bases. V shed 5 bases and J 5 bases; nucleotides not matched to a gene: 2. Germline lookup yields CDR1 MNHNY and CDR2 SVGAGI (reference sequence). The CDR3 totals 12 residues. The CDR3 protein is CASSGQVYGYTF. The CDR3 bases are TGTGCCAGCAGTGGACAGGTTTATGGCTACACCTTC.

The chain couples TRBV7-8 to TRBJ2-4; 10 positions agree with TRBD1. The CDR3 loop spans 15 amino acids. Germline V CDR1 and CDR2: SGHVS, FQNEAQ. The V and J ends lost 5 bases and 6 bases, in that order; junction bases with no gene match: 7. The CDR3 bases are TGTGCCAGCAGCCGAGACAGGGGGCTCGGAAACATTCAGTACTTC. Its protein is CASSRDRGLGNIQYF.

This clone was seen more than once but under ten times. The same CDR3 can be traced to other DNA sequences in this sample. This chain connects TRBV6-6 to TRBJ1-1, with 8 bases fitting TRBD1. Germline CDR1 reads MNHNY; CDR2 reads SVGAGI (reference sequence). The CDR3 runs 14 residues. Trimming cost V 6 bases and J 1 base; bases outside gene matches: 4. The CDR3 region is CASSYGQGNTEAFF. In DNA, the CDR3 is TGTGCCAGCAGCTATGGACAGGGGAACACTGAAGCTTTCTTT.

This chain connects TRBV5-6 to TRBJ1-2, with unresolved D. The length of the CDR3 is 13 residues. Per the germline V gene, CDR1 is SGHDT and CDR2 is YYEEEE. V lost 6 bases, J lost 2 bases, and 11 bases lay in between. CDR3 in amino acids: CASTPDRNYGYTF. The CDR3 DNA reads as TGTGCCAGCACTCCGGATAGAAACTATGGCTACACCTTC.

The chain joins TRBV6-4 to TRBJ2-5; D uncertain. CDR1 and CDR2 (germline): MRHNA, SNTAGT. Trimming stripped 2 bases from V and 5 bases from J, with 3 bases between. The CDR3 has 11 residues. CDR3 sequence: CASSDMETQYF. The CDR3 nucleotides read TGTGCCAGCAGTGACATGGAGACCCAGTACTTC.

This clone turned up a few times. The rearrangement uses TRBV2 and TRBJ1-6, with 8 nucleotides matching TRBD1. The V segment lost 3 bases and the J segment 5 bases; nucleotides outside the gene matches: 3. Germline V gene lookup returns CDR1 SNHLY and CDR2 FYNNEI. CDR3 length: 15 residues. The CDR3 reads CASSDSTGDNSPLHF. As DNA, the CDR3 is TGTGCCAGCAGTGACTCGACAGGGGATAATTCACCCCTCCACTTT. Full variable domain (outside the CDR3, taken from reference TRBV2 and TRBJ1-6): EPEVTQTPSHQVTQMGQEVILRCVPISNHLYFYWYRQILGQKVEFLVSFYNNEISEKSEIFDDQFSVERPDGSNFTLKIRSTKLEDSAMYFCASSDSTGDNSPLHFGNGTRLTVT.